This T cell receptor beta chain was identified during a study of T-cell memory formation after mild COVID-19. Broader study findings: CD8+ contracting clones occupied EMRA, while CD4+ ones occupied mainly CM and EM. The study detected some responding clones in pre-infection memory, suggesting cross-reactive memory joined.

Looked up from germline, CDR1 is SGHRS and CDR2 is YFSETQ. V dropped 4 bases and J dropped 2 bases, with 10 bases sitting between them. The CDR3 sequence is 14 residues long. Regarding this clonotype: Its specificity is not known.

TCRdb called the 5' RACE reads again in MiXCR, with one record for every CDR3 protein. This sample yields roughly 50,000 distinct CDR3 sequences, of which 9.5% are seen a single time; 1.2% belongs to the top ten. The V and J genes are TRBV5-1 and TRBJ1-5; no reliable D call. This TCR was sampled from a man aged 18 to 30 who had mild COVID-19 (a few samples of this study predate the infection). Cell type and time point are not known. Sequencing was performed on PBMCs or a T cell subset sorted from them (not recorded which). CDR3 sequence reads: CASSPGEGNQPQHF. The CDR3 coding sequence is TGCGCCAGCAGCCCCGGGGAGGGCAATCAGCCCCAGCATTTT.